One and the same sample provided the 27 T cell receptor beta chains below, sequenced in a study of neurological immune-mediated disorders. Each CDR3 protein is one row after TCRdb ran MiXCR on the 5' RACE reads. The profile covers more than 15,000 distinct CDR3 sequences, with approximately 3.7% appearing a single time and 20% taken by the ten largest. The sample was CD8+ T cells from blood. The receptors derive from a woman aged 40 to 50 in good health.

In this sample, this clonotype turned up many times. The genes are TRBV20-1 and TRBJ1-2; 9 bases are shared with TRBD1. In germline, CDR1 is DFQATT, CDR2 SNEGSKA (reference sequence). The CDR3 contains 20 residues. V was clipped by 0 bases and J by 4 bases; unmatched bases: 21. The CDR3 reads CSARDAAGRTGERPTYGYTF. CDR3 nucleotide sequence: TGCAGTGCTAGAGATGCCGCCGGTCGGACAGGGGAGAGACCTACCTATGGCTACACCTTC.

The table lists this clonotype with many counts. The chain employs TRBV2 and TRBJ1-3, with D possibly TRBD1 on 6 matching bases. The CDR3 sequence is 14 residues long. The V end was cut by 6 bases, the J end by 2 bases, with 11 bases between. The germline V gene has CDR1 SNHLY and CDR2 FYNNEI. The CDR3 bases are TGTGCCAGCAGCGGGGGCAGTACTGGAAACACCATATATTTT. Its protein product is CASSGGSTGNTIYF.

This clonotype was seen at least ten times. The rearrangement uses TRBV9 and TRBJ2-7; the D call may be TRBD1 or TRBD2 (5 bases each). The CDR3 loop spans 15 amino acids. CDR1 SGDLS and CDR2 YYNGEE come from the germline V gene. Trimming removed 2 bases at V and 0 bases at J, with 12 bases between. The DNA of the CDR3 is TGTGCCAGCAGCGTCGGCCGGGGACCCTCCTACGAGCAGTACTTC. Residues: CASSVGRGPSYEQYF.

This clonotype came up many times. The CDR3 bases are TGTGCCAGCAGTAGAGAGGGAGGGAGCTCCTACGAGCAGTACTTC. This sequence encodes CASSREGGSSYEQYF. This sequence joins TRBV6-1 and TRBJ2-7; 7 bases are shared with TRBD2. Germline CDR1 MNHNS, CDR2 SASEGT. The CDR3 totals 15 residues. V shed 5 bases, J shed 0 bases, and the junction held 7 bases outside the gene matches.

This clonotype occurred many times. This chain joins TRBV3-1 and TRBJ1-1; no definite D call. The ends were cut back, 8 bases at V and 1 base at J, with 5 bases in the middle. Germline assignment: CDR1 LGHDT and CDR2 YNNKEL (reference sequence). This CDR3 is built from 11 residues. CDR3 sequence: CASSSNTEAFF. The CDR3 region has the DNA TGTGCCAGCTCTTCGAACACTGAAGCTTTCTTT.

This clonotype was observed at least ten times. CDR3 sequence: CASSPERPRDRGRGYTF. CDR3 coding DNA: TGTGCCAGCAGTCCCGAACGGCCCCGGGACAGGGGGCGCGGCTACACCTTC. The V gene is TRBV28, the J gene TRBJ1-2; TRBD1 agrees at 12 bases. Germline CDR1 MDHEN, CDR2 SYDVKM. The CDR3 length is 17 residues. V lost 5 bases to trimming and J lost 8 bases; unmatched junction nucleotides: 15.

This clonotype has a count of ten or more. The chain joins TRBV20-1 to TRBJ2-2; D possibly corresponds to TRBD2 (6 bases). The CDR3 is 13 amino acids. Trimming took off 5 bases at V and 1 base at J, with 8 bases between the two ends. Germline CDR1 DFQATT, CDR2 SNEGSKA (reference sequence). The CDR3 DNA follows: TGCAGTGCTTGGGACTGGAACACCGGGGAGCTGTTTTTT. It translates to CSAWDWNTGELFF.

V gene TRBV21-1 combines with J gene TRBJ1-1. TRBV21-1 is termed a pseudogene. CDR3 length: 13 residues. CDR3 loop: CASSKVGVGGAFF. CDR3 DNA: TGTGCCAGCAGCAAAGTAGGAGTTGGAGGAGCTTTCTTT.

This clonotype was seen repeatedly, ten times or more. The J gene is TRBJ2-1, the V gene TRBV7-2; the D gene is possibly TRBD2 (6 bases). V dropped 5 bases and J dropped 4 bases, with 15 bases sitting between them. Germline-derived CDR1 and CDR2 are SGHTA and FQGNSA. The CDR3 extends over 15 amino acids. CDR3 bases: TGTGCCAGCAGCCCCCCACCCCTAGCGTACAATGAGCAGTTCTTC. Amino acid sequence: CASSPPPLAYNEQFF.

This clonotype has ten or more counts. The genes are TRBV21-1 and TRBJ1-5; the table's TRBD1 call for D was not verified on the DNA. TRBV21-1 is a recognized pseudogene. CDR3 length equals 17 residues. CDR3 in amino acids: CASSKEAGTKSNQPQHF. Here the CDR3 DNA reads TGTGCCAGCAGCAAAGAGGCCGGGACAAAAAGCAATCAGCCCCAGCATTTT.

The chain is built from TRBV6-5 and TRBJ1-1; D remains ambiguous. Germline V gene data show CDR1 as MNHEY and CDR2 as SVGAGI. CDR3 length equals 14 residues. V was pared by 0 bases and J by 5 bases, with 10 bases between. The CDR3 DNA is TGTGCCAGCAGTTACTCAGGCTCGGGGACTGAAGCTTTCTTT. This sequence encodes CASSYSGSGTEAFF.

Notes on this clonotype: This may be a read error: a much more frequent sequence differs by one nucleotide. The chain links TRBV19 to TRBJ2-3; 7 nucleotides align to TRBD2. Germline CDR1 LNHDA, CDR2 SQIVND (reference sequence). The CDR3 has 15 amino acids. The CDR3 here is CASSILAGETDTHYF. The CDR3 DNA is TGTGCCAGTAGTATCCTTGCGGGAGAAACAGATACGCATTATTTT.

Many counts were recorded for this clonotype. The V call is TRBV2, the J call TRBJ2-1; TRBD1 might be the D (6 bases). Trimming cost V 7 bases and J 6 bases, with 16 bases left between them. The CDR3 length is 14 residues. Per germline, CDR1 SNHLY and CDR2 FYNNEI. CDR3 in amino acids: CASMGRDKGNEQFF. Written as DNA, the CDR3 is TGTGCCAGCATGGGCCGGGACAAAGGCAATGAGCAGTTCTTC.

This clonotype showed up many times. The J gene is TRBJ2-7, the V gene TRBV12-3 or TRBV12-4; the match to TRBD1 covers 9 bases. This CDR3 has 16 amino acids. J gave up 2 bases and V 6 bases, and 11 bases lay outside the gene matches. CDR3 sequence: CASRATGGAAPYEQYF. Here the CDR3 DNA reads TGTGCCAGCAGGGCCACAGGGGGCGCGGCGCCCTACGAGCAGTACTTC.

This clonotype was observed many times. The rearrangement links TRBV9 to TRBJ2-2, with 10 bases that match TRBD2. The V gene end was trimmed by 0 bases and the J gene end by 7 bases; junction bases not matched to a gene: 9. The CDR3 totals 17 residues. Germline V gene sequence: CDR1 SGDLS, CDR2 YYNGEE. CDR3 region: CASSVAGAGGPGGELFF. The CDR3 nucleotides read TGTGCCAGCAGCGTAGCCGGAGCGGGAGGGCCGGGCGGGGAGCTGTTTTTT.

Note on this clonotype: Relative to the germline gene, one junction end is altered; a read error may explain this. V and J are TRBV7-7 and TRBJ1-1; D is undetermined. The CDR3 covers 13 residues. In germline, CDR1 is SSHAT, CDR2 FNYEAQ (reference sequence). In DNA, the CDR3 is TGTGCTAGCAGTCTAGGGAGGAACACTGAAGCTTTCTTT. This codes for CASSLGRNTEAFF.

This clonotype has a count of ten or more. This chain links TRBV5-1 with TRBJ1-1, with D perhaps TRBD1 (5 bases). Trimming took 6 bases from V and 4 from J, leaving 16 bases between them. CDR3 length: 14 residues. From germline, CDR1 is SGHRS and CDR2 YFSETQ. In nucleotides, the CDR3 is TGCGCCAGCAAAATATCCCCGGGGGGCACTGAAGCTTTCTTT. Residues: CASKISPGGTEAFF. Full variable domain (remainder filled in from reference TRBV5-1 and TRBJ1-1): KAGVTQTPRYLIKTRGQQVTLSCSPISGHRSVSWYQQTPGQGLQFLFEYFSETQRNKGNFPGRFSGRQFSNSRSEMNVSTLELGDSALYLCASKISPGGTEAFFGQGTRLTVV.

Many counts were recorded for this clonotype. CDR3 protein: CSARWDRDFHEQYF. DNA of the CDR3: TGCAGTGCTAGGTGGGACCGGGACTTCCACGAGCAGTACTTC. This chain links TRBV20-1 with TRBJ2-7, with TRBD2 as a possible D gene (6 bases). Germline CDR1 and CDR2: DFQATT and SNEGSKA (reference sequence). The CDR3 covers 14 residues. The ends were cut back, 3 bases at V and 5 bases at J, with 17 bases in the middle.

This clonotype has just a few counts. The rearrangement uses TRBV6-2 or TRBV6-3 and TRBJ2-7; 8 nucleotides line up with TRBD2. The ends lost 7 bases at V and 1 base at J; junction bases unmatched: 9. Germline V gene sequence: CDR1 MNHEY, CDR2 SVGEGT. There are 15 residues in the CDR3. CDR3 nucleotides: TGTGCCAGCACCATTAGCGGGGATGGGTCCTACGAGCAGTACTTC. It specifies CASTISGDGSYEQYF.

With respect to this clonotype: A junction boundary mismatches the germline segment, possibly from a read error. The rearrangement uses TRBV12-3 or TRBV12-4 and TRBJ2-3; TRBD2 agrees at 9 bases. This CDR3 contains 14 residues. CDR3 nucleotide sequence: TGTGCCAGCAGCCCCGGGACTAGCAGAGATACGCAGTATTTT. Translating it yields CASSPGTSRDTQYF.

In its sample, this clonotype was seen many times. The J gene is TRBJ2-1, the V gene TRBV11-2; 9 bases line up with TRBD2. This CDR3 spans 15 amino acids. In germline, CDR1 is SGHAT, CDR2 FQNNGV. Trimming removed 1 base from V and 8 bases from J; junction bases left unmatched: 6. The CDR3 region has the DNA TGTGCCAGCAGCTTAGGCGCGGGAGGGGGGGATGAGCAGTTCTTC. Amino acids: CASSLGAGGGDEQFF.

This clonotype showed up many times. The V and J genes are TRBV6-5 and TRBJ2-1, with TRBD2 matching 10 bases. CDR3 length: 15 amino acids. The V gene's germline CDR1 is MNHEY and CDR2 SVGAGI. Trimming at V came to 0 bases and at J to 8 bases, leaving 4 bases not matched to a gene. Here the CDR3 DNA reads TGTGCCAGCAGTTACTCGGCTAGCGGGAGTTATGAGCAGTTCTTC. The encoded protein is CASSYSASGSYEQFF.

This clonotype was seen repeatedly, ten times or more. The chain is built from TRBV20-1 and TRBJ2-3; no clear D. CDR1 and CDR2 from the germline V gene are DFQATT and SNEGSKA (reference sequence). This CDR3 is 14 amino acids long. Trimming pared 6 bases from V and 2 bases from J, leaving 15 bases between. Here the CDR3 reads CSAPGVSLTDTQYF. For the CDR3, the DNA is TGCAGTGCACCAGGTGTTTCACTCACAGATACGCAGTATTTT.

This clonotype has at least ten counts. The chain has TRBV5-6 and TRBJ2-1, with no clear D. Germline V gene lookup returns CDR1 SGHDT and CDR2 YYEEEE. V shed 3 bases and J shed 3 bases, with 7 bases lying between them. The CDR3 loop spans 13 amino acids. CDR3 region: CASSSDFYNEQFF. In DNA, the CDR3 is TGTGCCAGCAGCTCTGACTTCTACAATGAGCAGTTCTTC.

This clonotype was found many times. This chain's CDR3 is CASSLDGTSGHNEQFF. Written as DNA, the CDR3 is TGTGCCAGCAGCCTCGACGGGACTAGCGGACACAATGAGCAGTTCTTC. The rearrangement uses TRBV7-8 and TRBJ2-1; 11 nucleotides line up with TRBD2. The CDR3 runs 16 residues. Trimming took 5 bases from V and 5 from J; bases not matched to a gene: 8. The germline V gene encodes CDR1 SGHVS and CDR2 FQNEAQ.

This clonotype was recorded at least ten times. The gene calls are TRBV5-1 and TRBJ2-7; 8 bases line up with TRBD2. V was pared by 0 bases and J by 4 bases, with 9 bases of the junction left unmatched. CDR1 SGHRS and CDR2 YFSETQ come from the germline V gene. The CDR3 has 16 amino acids. CDR3 coding DNA: TGCGCCAGCAGCTTGGTTGGCGGGAGGAGCGGGTACGAGCAGTACTTC. Translated: CASSLVGGRSGYEQYF.

In this sample, this clonotype turned up many times. The CDR3 coding sequence is TGTGCCAGCAGTTTTGAGGGGCGCCTAGAGGGCTACACCTTC. It translates to CASSFEGRLEGYTF. The rearrangement joins TRBV28 to TRBJ1-2; D is perhaps TRBD1 (5 bases). The V end lost 3 bases, the J end lost 8 bases, and 16 bases lay between the germline ends. Germline-derived CDR1 and CDR2 are MDHEN and SYDVKM. The CDR3 runs 14 residues.